The entry below gives a single TCR beta chain sequence along with its context. Its target is unknown. One end of the junction varies from germline; a read error may be responsible. The second PCR ran roughly 7 to 11 cycles with a sample-barcoded 5' primer and J-beta primers. Each sample yielded at least 3 million CDR3-containing paired-end reads. Using its own MiXCR run on the 5' RACE reads, TCRdb lists one record per CDR3 protein. The data contain 600,000 or so distinct CDR3 sequences, 20% to 25% of them singletons. CDR1 and CDR2 (germline): DFQATT, SNEGSKA (reference sequence). CDR3 length: 14 amino acids. The sample originates from a study of blood T cells in healthy people across ages. Study-wide points: The donors' CMV status was not determined, possibly confounding changes in expanded clonotypes.

The receptor was derived from an older man in good health. Sequencing used blood. This chain joins TRBV20-1 and TRBJ2-2; 8 bases agree with TRBD2. The CDR3 DNA sequence: TGCAGTGCCCTGACTAGCGAGAACGCCGGGGAGCAGTTTTTT. Protein: CSALTSENAGEQFF.